This T cell receptor (beta chain) was recovered during a study of post-analysis software for immune sequencing data. Whole-study context: Relapsing-remitting, secondary progressive and progressive-relapsing multiple sclerosis were all included among the disease courses.

Between the trimmed V and J ends, which lost 3 bases and 2 bases, there was a span of 11 bases. This CDR3 is built from 14 residues. CDR1 is SGHDT, CDR2 YYEEEE, per germline. Notes on the study in general: The five TRBV segments detected at higher frequency in patients than in controls included TRBV5-6, TRBV5-1 and TRBV20-1. Samples made in the same batch grouped tightly together by F measure. For normalized Chao1 diversity, multiple sclerosis patients scored significantly lower than controls did.

Unique molecular identifiers were built into the TCR beta cDNA libraries. Input amounts of 1 to 10 million T cells were used. These gave around 500,000 cDNA molecules, so each molecule approximated one T cell. Each CDR3 protein is one row after TCRdb ran MiXCR on the PCR reads. There are about 540,000 distinct CDR3 sequences in the sample; around 36% occur only once, and around 6.1% lies in the top ten. This clonotype was found a few times. Antigen unknown. The chain uses TRBV5-6 and TRBJ2-5; a weak D match, TRBD1 (5 bases). Material for sequencing was blood. The TCR comes from a girl younger than 18 with multiple sclerosis. The CDR3 DNA is TGTGCCAGCAGCTCCCCGGACACGCAAGAGACCCAGTACTTC. This translates into CASSSPDTQETQYF.